These 28 T cell receptor beta chains were all obtained from the same sample, sequenced in a study of siplizumab effects on memory and regulatory T cells. Using immunoSEQ multiplex PCR, the repertoire was profiled, and TCRdb retains in-frame clones only, with some absent. Among about 100,000 clones listed, around 93% were seen once. The sequenced material came from non-Treg CD4+ T cells sorted from blood. The receptor source for this set is a human donor in good health.

The V gene is TRBV19, the J gene TRBJ2-1, with 7 bases that match TRBD2. Trimming at V came to 8 bases and at J to 7 bases, leaving 14 bases not matched to a gene. Germline CDR1 LNHDA, CDR2 SQIVND (reference sequence). CDR3 length equals 15 residues. CDR3 protein: CASGRPGGLGNEQFF. CDR3 DNA: TGTGCCAGTGGCCGACCGGGAGGCTTAGGGAATGAGCAGTTCTTC.

This clone appeared a few times. The chain carries TRBV6-5 and TRBJ2-2; 9 bases align to TRBD1. The CDR3 totals 14 residues. V was clipped by 6 bases and J by 4 bases; unmatched bases: 3. CDR1 is MNHEY, CDR2 SVGAGI, per germline. CDR3 nucleotides: TGTGCCAGCAGGGGACAGGGCGGCACCGGGGAGCTGTTTTTT. Protein product: CASRGQGGTGELFF.

This clone appeared a few times. The chain is built from TRBV11-2 and TRBJ2-7, with 10 nucleotides matching TRBD1. The V segment lost 4 bases and the J segment 3 bases; nucleotides outside the gene matches: 3. CDR1 and CDR2 (germline): SGHAT, FQNNGV. This CDR3 spans 14 amino acids. CDR3 in amino acids: CASSWGDRGYEQYF. The CDR3 nucleotides read TGTGCCAGCAGCTGGGGGGACAGGGGCTACGAGCAGTACTTC.

V gene TRBV15 combines with J gene TRBJ2-5; 12 bases agree with TRBD2. The J segment lost 3 bases and the V segment lost 3 bases, leaving 5 bases of the junction unmatched. This CDR3 region has 16 residues. In germline, CDR1 is LNHNV, CDR2 YYDKDF (reference sequence). The CDR3 here is CATSSLTSGSKETQYF. The CDR3 bases are TGTGCCACCAGCAGCCTGACTAGCGGGAGTAAAGAGACCCAGTACTTC.

CDR3 coding DNA: TGTGCCAGCAGTTACTCGCGGGGCTGGGACATTCAGTACTTC. Residues: CASSYSRGWDIQYF. The chain recombines TRBV6-6 with TRBJ2-4; D might be TRBD2 (6 bases). Germline assignment: CDR1 MNHNY and CDR2 SVGAGI (reference sequence). The V end lost 0 bases, the J end lost 8 bases, and 11 bases lay between the germline ends. The CDR3 is 14 amino acids.

This clone was observed once. The chain recombines TRBV11-2 with TRBJ2-3; TRBD1 is a possible D gene (6 bases). The ends were cut back, 6 bases at V and 4 bases at J, with 14 bases in the middle. Germline assignment: CDR1 SGHAT and CDR2 FQNNGV. This CDR3 has 14 residues. Here the CDR3 DNA reads TGTGCCAGCAGTCTCAGGGGTTTGGCAGATACGCAGTATTTT. The encoded protein is CASSLRGLADTQYF.

The CDR3 sequence is CASSFPAVRGRNTEAFF. CDR3 nucleotide sequence: TGTGCCAGCAGCTTTCCCGCTGTCAGGGGCCGTAACACTGAAGCTTTCTTT. V usage is TRBV5-4 and J usage is TRBJ1-1; possibly TRBD1 for D (6 bases). Germline CDR1 is SGHNT and CDR2 is YYREEE (reference sequence). The CDR3 sequence is 17 residues long. V was cut by 2 bases and J by 2 bases, with 19 bases left in between.

The V gene is TRBV11-3, the J gene TRBJ2-1; 7 positions match TRBD2. CDR1 is SGHNT, CDR2 YENEEA, per germline. V dropped 5 bases and J dropped 3; count of bases not matched to a gene: 10. This CDR3 has 16 amino acids. CDR3 coding DNA: TGTGCCAGCAGCCGTTTTTCTAGCGGAGACTACAATGAGCAGTTCTTC. It is translated as CASSRFSSGDYNEQFF. Drawing the rest from reference TRBV11-3 and TRBJ2-1, the complete variable domain is EAGVVQSPRYKIIEKKQPVAFWCNPISGHNTLYWYLQNLGQGPELLIRYENEEAVDDSQLPKDRFSAERLKGVDSTLKIQPAELGDSAVYLCASSRFSSGDYNEQFFGPGTRLTVL.

The chain recombines TRBV19 with TRBJ1-5; no clear D. Trimming pared 2 bases from V and 3 bases from J, leaving 8 bases between. Looked up from germline, CDR1 is LNHDA and CDR2 is SQIVND (reference sequence). There are 14 residues in the CDR3. CDR3 amino acids: CASSITSDNQPQHF. The CDR3 DNA reads TGTGCCAGTAGTATAACGAGTGACAATCAGCCCCAGCATTTT.

V is TRBV29-1 and J is TRBJ2-2; 7 positions agree with TRBD2. Trimming at V came to 3 bases and at J to 5 bases, leaving 6 bases not matched to a gene. CDR1 is SQVTM, CDR2 ANQGSEA, per germline. The CDR3 totals 14 residues. The CDR3 region has the DNA TGCAGCGTTGAGAGCGGGATTGTGACCGGGGAGCTGTTTTTT. The encoded protein is CSVESGIVTGELFF.

The rearrangement joins TRBV28 to TRBJ1-1, with 8 nucleotides matching TRBD1. Germline CDR1 reads MDHEN; CDR2 reads SYDVKM. The trim removed 8 bases at V and 6 bases at J, leaving 8 bases unmatched. The CDR3 is 13 amino acids. CDR3 protein: CASGQGALAEAFF. Here the CDR3 DNA reads TGTGCCAGCGGGCAGGGGGCGCTTGCTGAAGCTTTCTTT. Filled out from reference TRBV28 and TRBJ1-1, the complete variable domain reads DVKVTQSSRYLVKRTGEKVFLECVQDMDHENMFWYRQDPGLGLRLIYFSYDVKMKEKGDIPEGYSVSREKKERFSLILESASTNQTSMYLCASGQGALAEAFFGQGTRLTVV.

V gene TRBV9 combines with J gene TRBJ1-1; D is ambiguous. The CDR3 length is 13 residues. Germline lookup yields CDR1 SGDLS and CDR2 YYNGEE. Between the trimmed V and J ends, which lost 0 bases and 3 bases, there was a span of 6 bases. The CDR3 reads CASSVGGDTEAFF. The CDR3 DNA sequence: TGTGCCAGCAGCGTAGGGGGAGACACTGAAGCTTTCTTT.

This chain connects TRBV5-1 to TRBJ2-3; 12 bases are a match to TRBD2. Germline loops: CDR1 SGHRS, CDR2 YFSETQ. V shed 0 bases and J 6 bases; nucleotides not matched to a gene: 8. The CDR3 covers 17 residues. Here the CDR3 DNA reads TGCGCCAGCAGCTTGGGGACTAGCGGGACTCGGTGGGATACGCAGTATTTT. Encoded protein: CASSLGTSGTRWDTQYF.

In this sample, this clone turned up once. This chain links TRBV19 with TRBJ1-1, with D unclear. The CDR3 sequence is 15 residues long. V lost 0 bases, J lost 4 bases, and 12 bases lay in between. CDR1 LNHDA and CDR2 SQIVND come from the germline V gene (reference sequence). CDR3 sequence: CASSIDAGFATEAFF. Here the CDR3 DNA reads TGTGCCAGTAGTATAGATGCGGGGTTTGCCACTGAAGCTTTCTTT.

The chain recombines TRBV19 with TRBJ1-3; tentatively, D is TRBD1 (6 bases). Germline V gives CDR1 LNHDA, CDR2 SQIVND (reference sequence). V was clipped by 7 bases and J by 2 bases, with 9 bases between them. The CDR3 sequence is 13 residues long. CDR3 region: CASTSGAGNTIYF. For the CDR3, the DNA is TGTGCCAGTACTTCAGGGGCTGGAAACACCATATATTTT. The complete variable domain, with remaining parts taken from reference TRBV19 and TRBJ1-3, reads DGGITQSPKYLFRKEGQNVTLSCEQNLNHDAMYWYRQDPGQGLRLIYYSQIVNDFQKGDIAEGYSVSREKKESFPLTVTSAQKNPTAFYLCASTSGAGNTIYFGEGSWLTVV.

The rearrangement joins TRBV19 to TRBJ2-6, with 10 nucleotides matching TRBD1. The CDR3 length is 17 residues. CDR1 and CDR2 from the germline V gene are LNHDA and SQIVND (reference sequence). V shed 8 bases and J 0 bases; nucleotides not matched to a gene: 7. The CDR3 DNA sequence: TGTGCCAGTCGGCCGGGACAGGGGATCTCTGGGGCCAACGTCCTGACTTTC. This codes for CASRPGQGISGANVLTF.

The J gene is TRBJ2-7, the V gene TRBV27; tentatively, D is TRBD1 (6 bases). From germline, CDR1 is MNHEY and CDR2 SMNVEV (reference sequence). The CDR3 runs 13 residues. V shed 6 bases and J shed 2 bases, with 11 bases lying between them. CDR3 sequence: CASSAGTPYEQYF. In DNA form, the CDR3 reads TGTGCCAGCAGCGCCGGGACACCCTACGAGCAGTACTTC.

V gene TRBV19 combines with J gene TRBJ2-7, with 14 bases that match TRBD2. Losses at the gene ends were 5 bases for V and 5 bases for J; bases not matched to a gene: 8. The CDR3 loop spans 16 amino acids. Germline V gives CDR1 LNHDA, CDR2 SQIVND (reference sequence). CDR3 sequence: CASSPTSGRGKNEQYF. In nucleotides, the CDR3 is TGTGCCAGTAGTCCGACTAGCGGGAGGGGGAAAAACGAGCAGTACTTC.

The genes are TRBV7-3 and TRBJ2-1, with D possibly TRBD2 on 6 matching bases. Trimming cost V 5 bases and J 5 bases, with 10 bases left between them. The CDR3 spans 13 residues. Looked up from germline, CDR1 is SGHTA and CDR2 is FQGTGA. CDR3 sequence: CASSPGANNEQFF. The CDR3 DNA reads as TGTGCCAGCAGCCCGGGAGCTAACAATGAGCAGTTCTTC.

This clone came up once. J is TRBJ2-7 and V is TRBV12-1; TRBD2 was called by the table and not checked on the DNA. TRBV12-1 is tagged as a pseudogene. The CDR3 consists of 16 residues. The CDR3 here is CASFRARGSFHYEQYF. The CDR3 bases are TGTGCCAGCTTTCGTGCCCGCGGGAGCTTCCACTACGAGCAGTACTTC.

The chain carries TRBV29-1 and TRBJ1-2, with D perhaps matching TRBD1 (5 bases). Germline-derived CDR1 and CDR2 are SQVTM and ANQGSEA. The CDR3 has 13 amino acids. Trimming took 7 bases from V and 0 from J, leaving 12 bases between them. The CDR3 region is CSAPGPSNYGYTF. CDR3 nucleotides: TGCAGCGCTCCGGGGCCGTCTAACTATGGCTACACCTTC.

This clone was detected only once. The rearrangement links TRBV28 to TRBJ1-5, with unresolved D. Germline V CDR1 and CDR2: MDHEN, SYDVKM. This CDR3 comprises 10 residues. The V and J ends lost 3 bases and 9 bases respectively, with 3 bases between them. Here the CDR3 DNA reads TGTGCCAGCAGTTTTTTGCCCCAGCATTTT. Its translation is CASSFLPQHF.

The chain has TRBV5-1 and TRBJ2-4, with D possibly being TRBD1 (6 bases). CDR3 length: 18 amino acids. Germline V gene sequence: CDR1 SGHRS, CDR2 YFSETQ. The V end was cut by 1 base, the J end by 0 bases, with 17 bases between. CDR3 sequence (DNA): TGCGCCAGCAGCTTGAATGCACAGGGAATTTTAGCCAAAAACATTCAGTACTTC. Protein product: CASSLNAQGILAKNIQYF.

The rearrangement joins TRBV28 to TRBJ2-4; maybe TRBD2 (6 bases). CDR1 is MDHEN, CDR2 SYDVKM, per germline. The CDR3 totals 16 residues. The V gene lost 5 bases and the J gene lost 0 bases, with 14 bases spanning the gap. This CDR3 reads CASSSGGVLAKNIQYF. The CDR3 coding sequence is TGTGCCAGCAGTAGTGGAGGGGTCCTAGCCAAAAACATTCAGTACTTC.

This chain uses TRBV19 with TRBJ2-7; TRBD2 agrees at 8 bases. CDR3 length equals 17 residues. The junction had 14 bases not matched to a gene; V was cut back by 2 bases and J by 5 bases. Germline values: CDR1 LNHDA, CDR2 SQIVND (reference sequence). The CDR3: CASSILPAGVAPNEQYF. The CDR3 nucleotides read TGTGCCAGTAGTATACTCCCAGCGGGAGTGGCTCCTAACGAGCAGTACTTC.

The gene calls are TRBV7-9 and TRBJ2-3, with D uncertain. Trimming took off 5 bases at V and 10 bases at J, with 10 bases between the two ends. The CDR3 has 11 residues. CDR1 is SEHNR and CDR2 is FQNEAQ in the germline V gene (reference sequence). The CDR3 protein is CASSPGGAQYF. The CDR3 DNA is TGTGCCAGCAGCCCCGGCGGTGCGCAGTATTTT.

This chain uses TRBV6-6 with TRBJ1-2, with D hard to call. Germline values: CDR1 MNHNY, CDR2 SVGAGI (reference sequence). The CDR3 consists of 13 residues. V lost 2 bases, J lost 8 bases, and 12 bases lay in between. CDR3 residues: CASSYIGYEGYTF. DNA for the CDR3: TGTGCCAGCAGTTACATAGGCTATGAGGGCTACACCTTC.

The V call is TRBV5-6, the J call TRBJ1-5; 7 bases fit TRBD1. J gave up 4 bases and V 3 bases, and 10 bases lay outside the gene matches. Germline lookup yields CDR1 SGHDT and CDR2 YYEEEE. The CDR3 is made up of 16 amino acids. The CDR3 protein is CASSWGWDSENQPQHF. CDR3 nucleotides: TGTGCCAGCAGCTGGGGCTGGGACAGTGAAAATCAGCCCCAGCATTTT. The variable domain in full, completed from reference TRBV5-6 and TRBJ1-5, reads DAGVTQSPTHLIKTRGQQVTLRCSPKSGHDTVSWYQQALGQGPQFIFQYYEEEERQRGNFPDRFSGHQFPNYSSELNVNALLLGDSALYLCASSWGWDSENQPQHFGDGTRLSIL.